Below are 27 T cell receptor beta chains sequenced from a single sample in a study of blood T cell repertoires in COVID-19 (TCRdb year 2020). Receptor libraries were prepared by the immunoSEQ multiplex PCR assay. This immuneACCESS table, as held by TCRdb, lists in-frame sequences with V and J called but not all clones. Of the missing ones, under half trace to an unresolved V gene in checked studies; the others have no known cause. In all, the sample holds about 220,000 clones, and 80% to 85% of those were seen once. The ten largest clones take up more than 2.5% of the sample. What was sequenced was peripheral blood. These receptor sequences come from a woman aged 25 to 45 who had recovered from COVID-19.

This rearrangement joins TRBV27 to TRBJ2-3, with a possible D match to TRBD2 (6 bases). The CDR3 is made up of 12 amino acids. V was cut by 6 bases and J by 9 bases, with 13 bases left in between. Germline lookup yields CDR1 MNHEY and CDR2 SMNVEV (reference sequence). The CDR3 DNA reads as TGTGCCAGCAGGCCCGAGGGGAGGACGCAGTATTTT. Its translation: CASRPEGRTQYF.

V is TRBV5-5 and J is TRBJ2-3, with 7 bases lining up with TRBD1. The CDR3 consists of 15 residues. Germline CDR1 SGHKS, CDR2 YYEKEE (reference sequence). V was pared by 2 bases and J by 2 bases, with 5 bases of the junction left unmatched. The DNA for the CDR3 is TGTGCCAGCAGCTTCAGGCAGGGGGTCACAGATACGCAGTATTTT. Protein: CASSFRQGVTDTQYF.

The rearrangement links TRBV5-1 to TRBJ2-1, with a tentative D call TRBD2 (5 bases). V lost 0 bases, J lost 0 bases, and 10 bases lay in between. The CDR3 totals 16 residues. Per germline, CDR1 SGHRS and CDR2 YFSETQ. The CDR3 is CASSLDSGSSYNEQFF. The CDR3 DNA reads TGCGCCAGCAGCTTGGATTCGGGGAGCTCCTACAATGAGCAGTTCTTC.

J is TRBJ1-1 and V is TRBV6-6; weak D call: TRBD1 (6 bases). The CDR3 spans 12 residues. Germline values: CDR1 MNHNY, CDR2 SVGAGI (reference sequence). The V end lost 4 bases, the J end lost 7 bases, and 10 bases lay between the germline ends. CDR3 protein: CASSFVQGEAFF. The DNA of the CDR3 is TGTGCCAGCAGTTTCGTACAGGGTGAAGCTTTCTTT.

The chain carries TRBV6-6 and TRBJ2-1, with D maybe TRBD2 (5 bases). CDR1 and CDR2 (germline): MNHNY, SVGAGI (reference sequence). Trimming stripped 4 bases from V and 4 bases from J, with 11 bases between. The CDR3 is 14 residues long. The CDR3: CASSSPDSYNEQFF. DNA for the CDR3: TGTGCCAGCAGTTCCCCGGACTCGTACAATGAGCAGTTCTTC.

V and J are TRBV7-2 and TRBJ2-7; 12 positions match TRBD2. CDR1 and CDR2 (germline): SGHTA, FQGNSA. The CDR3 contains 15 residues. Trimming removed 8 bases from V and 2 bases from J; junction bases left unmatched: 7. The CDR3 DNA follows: TGTGCCAGCTTTCCTAGACTAGCGGGAGCCTACGAGCAGTACTTC. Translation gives CASFPRLAGAYEQYF.

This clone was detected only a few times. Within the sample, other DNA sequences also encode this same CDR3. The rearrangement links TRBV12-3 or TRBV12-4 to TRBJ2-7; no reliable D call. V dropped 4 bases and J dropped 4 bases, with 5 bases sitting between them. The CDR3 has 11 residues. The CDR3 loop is CASSYQYEQYF. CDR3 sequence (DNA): TGTGCCAGCAGTTATCAATACGAGCAGTACTTC.

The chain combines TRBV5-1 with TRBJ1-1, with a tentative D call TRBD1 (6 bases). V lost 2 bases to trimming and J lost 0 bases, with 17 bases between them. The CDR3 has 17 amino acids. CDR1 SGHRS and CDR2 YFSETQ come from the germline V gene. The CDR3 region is CASSFGGQEGMNTEAFF. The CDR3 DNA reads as TGCGCCAGCAGCTTCGGGGGGCAGGAAGGCATGAACACTGAAGCTTTCTTT.

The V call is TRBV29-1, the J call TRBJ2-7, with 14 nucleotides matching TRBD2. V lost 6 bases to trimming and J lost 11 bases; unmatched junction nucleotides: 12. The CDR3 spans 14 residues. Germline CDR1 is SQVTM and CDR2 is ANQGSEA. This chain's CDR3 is CSVIPGTSGRTKYF. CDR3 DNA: TGCAGCGTGATTCCCGGGACTAGCGGGAGAACGAAGTACTTC.

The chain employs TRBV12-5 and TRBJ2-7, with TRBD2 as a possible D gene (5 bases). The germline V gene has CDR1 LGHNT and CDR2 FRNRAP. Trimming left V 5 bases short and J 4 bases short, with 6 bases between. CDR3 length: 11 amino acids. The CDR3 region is CASGPGYEQYF. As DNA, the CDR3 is TGTGCTAGTGGTCCGGGGTACGAGCAGTACTTC.

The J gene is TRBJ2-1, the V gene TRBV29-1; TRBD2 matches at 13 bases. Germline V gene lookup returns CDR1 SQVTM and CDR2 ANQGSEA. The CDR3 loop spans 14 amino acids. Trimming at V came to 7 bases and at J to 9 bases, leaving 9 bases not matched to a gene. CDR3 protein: CSAGLAGAKGEQFF. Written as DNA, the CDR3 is TGCAGCGCCGGACTAGCGGGAGCAAAAGGTGAGCAGTTCTTC.

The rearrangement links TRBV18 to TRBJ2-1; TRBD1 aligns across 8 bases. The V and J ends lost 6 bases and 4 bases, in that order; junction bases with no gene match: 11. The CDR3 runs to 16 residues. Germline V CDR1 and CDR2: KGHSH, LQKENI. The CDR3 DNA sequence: TGTGCCAGCTCCCCTGGACAGGGCCGAGATTACAATGAGCAGTTCTTC. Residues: CASSPGQGRDYNEQFF.

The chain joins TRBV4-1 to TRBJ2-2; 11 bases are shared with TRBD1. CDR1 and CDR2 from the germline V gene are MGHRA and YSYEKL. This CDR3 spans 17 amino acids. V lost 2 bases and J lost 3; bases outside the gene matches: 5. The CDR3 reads CASSQPGTGGYTGELFF. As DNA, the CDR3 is TGCGCCAGCAGCCAACCTGGGACAGGGGGTTACACCGGGGAGCTGTTTTTT.

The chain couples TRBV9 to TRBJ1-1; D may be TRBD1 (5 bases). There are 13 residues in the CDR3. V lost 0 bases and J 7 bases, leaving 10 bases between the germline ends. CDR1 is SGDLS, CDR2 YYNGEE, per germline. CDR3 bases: TGTGCCAGCAGCGTAGCAGGGTCGGGTGAAGCTTTCTTT. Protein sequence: CASSVAGSGEAFF.

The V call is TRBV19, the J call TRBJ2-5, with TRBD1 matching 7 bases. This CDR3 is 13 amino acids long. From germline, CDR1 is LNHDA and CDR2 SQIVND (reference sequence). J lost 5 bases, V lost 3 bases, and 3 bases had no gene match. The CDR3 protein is CASSIDRDETQYF. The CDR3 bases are TGTGCCAGTAGTATCGACAGGGATGAGACCCAGTACTTC.

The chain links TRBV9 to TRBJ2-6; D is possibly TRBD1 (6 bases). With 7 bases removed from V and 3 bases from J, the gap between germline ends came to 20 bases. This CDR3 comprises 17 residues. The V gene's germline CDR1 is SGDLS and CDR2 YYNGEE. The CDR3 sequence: CASGMGHQTGGANVLTF. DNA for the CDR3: TGTGCCAGCGGGATGGGACATCAAACGGGTGGGGCCAACGTCCTGACTTTC. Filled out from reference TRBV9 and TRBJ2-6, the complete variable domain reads DSGVTQTPKHLITATGQRVTLRCSPRSGDLSVYWYQQSLDQGLQFLIQYYNGEERAKGNILERFSAQQFPDLHSELNLSSLELGDSALYFCASGMGHQTGGANVLTFGAGSRLTVL.

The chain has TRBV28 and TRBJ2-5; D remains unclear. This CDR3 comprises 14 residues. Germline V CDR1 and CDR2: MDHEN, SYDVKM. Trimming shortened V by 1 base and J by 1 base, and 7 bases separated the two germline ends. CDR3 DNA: TGTGCCAGCAGTTTATCCCACGGCCAAGAGACCCAGTACTTC. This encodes CASSLSHGQETQYF.

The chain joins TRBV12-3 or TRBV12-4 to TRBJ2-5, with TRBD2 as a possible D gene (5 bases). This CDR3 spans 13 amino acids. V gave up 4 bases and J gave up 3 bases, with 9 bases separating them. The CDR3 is CASSSLAEETQYF. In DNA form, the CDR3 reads TGTGCCAGCAGTTCCCTAGCCGAAGAGACCCAGTACTTC.

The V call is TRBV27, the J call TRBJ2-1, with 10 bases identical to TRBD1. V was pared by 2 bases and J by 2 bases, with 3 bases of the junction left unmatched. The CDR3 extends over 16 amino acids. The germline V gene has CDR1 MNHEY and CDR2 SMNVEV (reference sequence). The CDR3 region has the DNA TGTGCCAGCAGTTTAAGCGGACAGGGGGCCTACAATGAGCAGTTCTTC. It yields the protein CASSLSGQGAYNEQFF.

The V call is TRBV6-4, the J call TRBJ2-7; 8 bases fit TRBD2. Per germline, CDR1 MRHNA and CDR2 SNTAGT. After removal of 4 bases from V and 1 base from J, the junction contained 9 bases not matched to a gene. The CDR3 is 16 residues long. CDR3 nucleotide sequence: TGTGCCAGCAGTGCCAGCGGGAGTTCCCCTTCCTACGAGCAGTACTTC. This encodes CASSASGSSPSYEQYF.

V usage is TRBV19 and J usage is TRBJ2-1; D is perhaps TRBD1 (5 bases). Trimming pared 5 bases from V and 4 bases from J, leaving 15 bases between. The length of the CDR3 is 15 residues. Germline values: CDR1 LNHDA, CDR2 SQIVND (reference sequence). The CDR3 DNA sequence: TGTGCCAGTAGTCCCAGGGATGAGTCTTACAATGAGCAGTTCTTC. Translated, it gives CASSPRDESYNEQFF.

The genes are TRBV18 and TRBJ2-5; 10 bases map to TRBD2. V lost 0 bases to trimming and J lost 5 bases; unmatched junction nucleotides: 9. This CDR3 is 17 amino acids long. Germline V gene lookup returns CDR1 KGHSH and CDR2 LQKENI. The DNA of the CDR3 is TGTGCCAGCTCACCACCGGTACTAGCGGGGAAGGGGGAGACCCAGTACTTC. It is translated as CASSPPVLAGKGETQYF.

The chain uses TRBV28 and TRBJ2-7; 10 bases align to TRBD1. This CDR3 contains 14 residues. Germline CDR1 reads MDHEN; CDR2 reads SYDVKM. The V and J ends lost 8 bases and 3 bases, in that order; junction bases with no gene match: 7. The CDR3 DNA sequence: TGTGCCAGCTTCGGGGGGGACAGGGGCTACGAGCAGTACTTC. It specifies CASFGGDRGYEQYF.

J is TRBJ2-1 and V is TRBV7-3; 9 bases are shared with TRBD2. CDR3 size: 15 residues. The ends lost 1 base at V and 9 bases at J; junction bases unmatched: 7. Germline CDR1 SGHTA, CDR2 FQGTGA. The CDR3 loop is CASSLIPSGMSEQFF. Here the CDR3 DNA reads TGTGCCAGCAGCTTAATACCTAGCGGGATGAGTGAGCAGTTCTTC.

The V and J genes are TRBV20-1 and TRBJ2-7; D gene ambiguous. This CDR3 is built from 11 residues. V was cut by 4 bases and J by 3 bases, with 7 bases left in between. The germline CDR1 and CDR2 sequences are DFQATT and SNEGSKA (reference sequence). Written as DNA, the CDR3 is TGCAGTGCTACCACGGTCTACGAGCAGTACTTC. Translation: CSATTVYEQYF.

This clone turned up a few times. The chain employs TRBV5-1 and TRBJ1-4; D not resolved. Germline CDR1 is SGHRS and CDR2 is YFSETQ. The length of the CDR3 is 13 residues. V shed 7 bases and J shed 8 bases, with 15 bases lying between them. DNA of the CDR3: TGCGCCAGCGCCCTTTTCCCCCGGGAAAAACTGTTTTTT. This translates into CASALFPREKLFF.

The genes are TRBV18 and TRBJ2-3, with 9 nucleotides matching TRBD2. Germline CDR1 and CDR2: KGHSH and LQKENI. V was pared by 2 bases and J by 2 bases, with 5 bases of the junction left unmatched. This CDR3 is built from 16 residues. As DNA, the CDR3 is TGTGCCAGCTCACCAATGGTAGCGGGAGCCACAGATACGCAGTATTTT. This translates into CASSPMVAGATDTQYF.